The 31 T cell receptor beta chains presented below share a single source sample, sequenced in a study of regulatory T cells (dated by TCRdb to the late 2010s). Receptor libraries were prepared by the immunoSEQ multiplex PCR assay. In the multiplex PCR, 52 forward TRBV primers and 13 reverse TRBJ primers were used, and assay-based and computational corrections were applied for amplification bias. What TCRdb holds here is the immuneACCESS table cut down to in-frame rearrangements. Part of the clones is not present; checked against another copy, under half of the missing clones reflect an unresolved V gene, and the others are unexplained. The sample includes some 21,000 clones, with more than 85% observed a single time. Of the sample, around 3.3% is held by the ten largest clones. Sequencing used CD8+ T cells sorted from blood. The receptors originated from a child aged 2 to 9 with CD3G deficiency.

The chain is built from TRBV6-6 and TRBJ1-2, with D unclear. Germline lookup yields CDR1 MNHNY and CDR2 SVGAGI (reference sequence). CDR3 length: 11 residues. The V end was cut by 7 bases, the J end by 7 bases, with 10 bases between. CDR3 protein: CASNIGGGYTF. CDR3 coding DNA: TGTGCCAGCAATATAGGCGGTGGCTACACCTTC.

V and J are TRBV7-9 and TRBJ2-7, with D unclear. The V and J ends lost 6 bases and 2 bases respectively, with 8 bases between them. CDR3 size: 12 residues. Germline-derived CDR1 and CDR2 are SEHNR and FQNEAQ (reference sequence). The CDR3 DNA is TGTGCCAGCAGTCATAATGCCTACGAGCAGTACTTC. It yields the protein CASSHNAYEQYF. Together with reference TRBV7-9 and TRBJ2-7, the CDR3 gives the full variable domain: DTGVSQNPRHKITKRGQNVTFRCDPISEHNRLYWYRQTLGQGPEFLTYFQNEAQLEKSRLLSDRFSAERPKGSFSTLEIQRTEQGDSAMYLCASSHNAYEQYFGPGTRLTVT.

The chain recombines TRBV6-1 with TRBJ1-6; perhaps TRBD1 as D (5 bases). V was pared by 2 bases and J by 5 bases, with 13 bases between. CDR3 size: 16 residues. Germline V gives CDR1 MNHNS, CDR2 SASEGT. The CDR3 DNA is TGTGCCAGCAGTGAATGGGGGGTCTGGGATAATTCACCCCTCCACTTT. Translation: CASSEWGVWDNSPLHF.

The chain links TRBV11-2 to TRBJ2-7, with D perhaps being TRBD1 or TRBD2 (5 bases each). CDR3 length: 13 residues. Germline V gene sequence: CDR1 SGHAT, CDR2 FQNNGV. Trimming stripped 4 bases from V and 1 base from J, with 8 bases between. This CDR3 reads CASSWGKSYEQYF. CDR3 DNA sequence: TGTGCCAGCAGCTGGGGGAAGTCCTACGAGCAGTACTTC.

The DNA of the CDR3 is TGTGCCAGCAGTTCCCTTGGGGGAGAGACCCAGTACTTC. Protein product: CASSSLGGETQYF. The chain carries TRBV27 and TRBJ2-5; D assignment may be TRBD1 or TRBD2 (5 bases each). Per the germline V gene, CDR1 is MNHEY and CDR2 is SMNVEV (reference sequence). Trimming cost V 4 bases and J 4 bases, with 10 bases left between them. This CDR3 has 13 residues.

This chain uses TRBV7-9 with TRBJ2-1; 8 nucleotides line up with TRBD1. V shed 5 bases and J 7 bases; nucleotides not matched to a gene: 1. The CDR3 has 12 residues. Looked up from germline, CDR1 is SEHNR and CDR2 is FQNEAQ (reference sequence). The CDR3 loop is CASSRTGNEQFF. The CDR3 region has the DNA TGTGCCAGCAGCCGGACAGGGAATGAGCAGTTCTTC. The entire variable domain, with the rest obtained from reference TRBV7-9 and TRBJ2-1, is as follows: DTGVSQNPRHKITKRGQNVTFRCDPISEHNRLYWYRQTLGQGPEFLTYFQNEAQLEKSRLLSDRFSAERPKGSFSTLEIQRTEQGDSAMYLCASSRTGNEQFFGPGTRLTVL.

This chain links TRBV28 with TRBJ2-1; maybe TRBD1 (6 bases). The germline V gene has CDR1 MDHEN and CDR2 SYDVKM. The CDR3 sequence is 15 residues long. Trimming cost V 10 bases and J 14 bases, with 30 bases left between them. CDR3 DNA: TGTGCCACCACGCCCCGGGATAGGGGGATACCTAGTAAGTTCTTC. Amino acids: CATTPRDRGIPSKFF.

The chain combines TRBV28 with TRBJ2-7, with TRBD2 as a possible D gene (5 bases). V dropped 5 bases and J dropped 2 bases, with 13 bases sitting between them. Looked up from germline, CDR1 is MDHEN and CDR2 is SYDVKM. The CDR3 contains 14 residues. The CDR3 region has the DNA TGTGCCAGCAGTGGTGTGGGAGTCACCTACGAGCAGTACTTC. Its protein is CASSGVGVTYEQYF.

This sequence joins TRBV28 and TRBJ1-3; D not resolved. Germline V gives CDR1 MDHEN, CDR2 SYDVKM. The CDR3 extends over 18 amino acids. The ends were cut back, 4 bases at V and 0 bases at J, with 19 bases in the middle. The CDR3 spells CASSSLDVESSSGNTIYF. In nucleotides, the CDR3 is TGTGCCAGCAGTTCCCTGGACGTAGAATCCTCCTCTGGAAACACCATATATTTT. The variable domain in full, completed from reference TRBV28 and TRBJ1-3, reads DVKVTQSSRYLVKRTGEKVFLECVQDMDHENMFWYRQDPGLGLRLIYFSYDVKMKEKGDIPEGYSVSREKKERFSLILESASTNQTSMYLCASSSLDVESSSGNTIYFGEGSWLTVV.

The genes are TRBV5-1 and TRBJ2-7; D unresolved. CDR1 and CDR2 (germline): SGHRS, YFSETQ. The CDR3 consists of 13 residues. Deletions cut 4 bases from V and 2 bases from J, with 10 bases between. The CDR3, as DNA: TGCGCCAGCAGCGGGGAAGACCCCTACGAGCAGTACTTC. This translates into CASSGEDPYEQYF.

This clone has more than one count but fewer than ten. The chain uses TRBV6-1 and TRBJ1-5, with 8 bases identical to TRBD1. CDR1 MNHNS and CDR2 SASEGT come from the germline V gene. Germline trimming cut 5 bases from V and 7 bases from J; bases unmatched to any gene: 7. CDR3 length equals 14 residues. The CDR3 sequence is CASSRTGINQPQHF. DNA for the CDR3: TGTGCCAGCAGTCGGACAGGGATCAACCAGCCCCAGCATTTT.

CDR3 sequence: CASSSPGLAGVRSYNEQFF. The CDR3 DNA sequence: TGTGCCAGCAGTTCTCCGGGACTAGCGGGAGTCCGCTCCTACAATGAGCAGTTCTTC. This chain joins TRBV28 and TRBJ2-1; 14 positions match TRBD2. The CDR3 loop spans 19 amino acids. Germline CDR1 MDHEN, CDR2 SYDVKM. With V trimmed by 4 bases and J by 0 bases, 8 bases remained unmatched. The full variable domain, rest sourced from reference TRBV28 and TRBJ2-1, is DVKVTQSSRYLVKRTGEKVFLECVQDMDHENMFWYRQDPGLGLRLIYFSYDVKMKEKGDIPEGYSVSREKKERFSLILESASTNQTSMYLCASSSPGLAGVRSYNEQFFGPGTRLTVL.

The CDR3 reads CAISEGGYSYNEQFF. For the CDR3, the DNA is TGTGCCATCAGTGAGGGCGGCTACTCCTACAATGAGCAGTTCTTC. The chain uses TRBV10-3 and TRBJ2-1; D uncertain. Trimming left V 2 bases short and J 0 bases short, with 8 bases between. The CDR3 sequence is 15 residues long. The germline V gene encodes CDR1 ENHRY and CDR2 SYGVKD.

This chain connects TRBV28 to TRBJ2-7; possibly TRBD2 for D (5 bases). The CDR3 has 11 residues. V was cut by 6 bases and J by 7 bases, with 10 bases left in between. The germline gives CDR1 MDHEN, CDR2 SYDVKM. CDR3 DNA sequence: TGTGCCAGCAGCGCTACGGGGGAGCAGTACTTC. Its translation is CASSATGEQYF.

The chain couples TRBV7-9 to TRBJ2-1; D perhaps matches TRBD2 (6 bases). The CDR3 is 15 amino acids. In germline, CDR1 is SEHNR, CDR2 FQNEAQ (reference sequence). The ends were cut back, 0 bases at V and 5 bases at J, with 11 bases in the middle. CDR3 sequence: CASSLAGGFHNEQFF. The CDR3 DNA follows: TGTGCCAGCAGCTTAGCGGGAGGATTCCACAATGAGCAGTTCTTC.

A single count supports this clone. The chain couples TRBV6-1 to TRBJ1-2; 8 bases line up with TRBD1. Germline V gene lookup returns CDR1 MNHNS and CDR2 SASEGT. The CDR3 length is 11 residues. V shed 8 bases, J shed 7 bases, and the junction held 3 bases outside the gene matches. CDR3 coding DNA: TGTGCCAGCGGACAGGGAGCTGGCTACACCTTC. Protein product: CASGQGAGYTF.

The chain is built from TRBV4-1 and TRBJ1-1; maybe TRBD1 (5 bases). V was pared by 0 bases and J by 0 bases, with 8 bases between. The CDR3 sequence is 15 residues long. Germline CDR1 reads MGHRA; CDR2 reads YSYEKL. The CDR3 DNA sequence: TGCGCCAGCAGCCAAGACGGGGACGTGAACACTGAAGCTTTCTTT. It specifies CASSQDGDVNTEAFF.

V usage is TRBV6-1 and J usage is TRBJ2-3, with D unresolved. There are 13 residues in the CDR3. With 3 bases removed from V and 4 bases from J, the gap between germline ends came to 8 bases. The germline V gene encodes CDR1 MNHNS and CDR2 SASEGT. The CDR3 is CASSEAVADTQYF. The CDR3 coding sequence is TGTGCCAGCAGTGAGGCGGTTGCAGATACGCAGTATTTT.

Note on this clone: Different DNA sequences within this sample yield the same CDR3. The gene calls are TRBV28 and TRBJ1-1, with D hard to call. Trimming stripped 3 bases from V and 1 base from J, with 6 bases between. This CDR3 region has 13 residues. Germline loops: CDR1 MDHEN, CDR2 SYDVKM. The CDR3 is CASSLGTNTEAFF. Here the CDR3 DNA reads TGTGCCAGCAGTTTGGGAACGAACACTGAAGCTTTCTTT.

This chain connects TRBV28 to TRBJ2-1; D gene uncertain. V gave up 4 bases and J gave up 4 bases, with 14 bases separating them. This CDR3 contains 15 residues. CDR1 MDHEN and CDR2 SYDVKM come from the germline V gene. The DNA of the CDR3 is TGTGCCAGCAGTTCTCAGTGGCGCAGATACAATGAGCAGTTCTTC. This gives the protein CASSSQWRRYNEQFF.

The chain joins TRBV11-1 to TRBJ2-1; D is unclear. Trimming shortened V by 2 bases and J by 7 bases, and 9 bases separated the two germline ends. The germline V gene encodes CDR1 SGHAT and CDR2 FQDESV (reference sequence). The CDR3 has 13 amino acids. In DNA, the CDR3 is TGTGCCAGCAGCTTACGGCCAGTGAATGAGCAGTTCTTC. Its translation: CASSLRPVNEQFF.

This rearrangement joins TRBV28 to TRBJ1-1; 7 nucleotides align to TRBD1. The germline V gene has CDR1 MDHEN and CDR2 SYDVKM. The length of the CDR3 is 14 residues. Unmatched junction bases numbered 5, after V lost 7 bases and J lost 0 bases. CDR3 coding DNA: TGTGCCAGCACCAAGGGACAGCTGAACACTGAAGCTTTCTTT. Translated, it gives CASTKGQLNTEAFF. The full variable domain, in which reference TRBV28 and TRBJ1-1 provide the parts outside the CDR3, is DVKVTQSSRYLVKRTGEKVFLECVQDMDHENMFWYRQDPGLGLRLIYFSYDVKMKEKGDIPEGYSVSREKKERFSLILESASTNQTSMYLCASTKGQLNTEAFFGQGTRLTVV.

The CDR3 DNA follows: TGTGCCAGCAGCTTAAGTATGGGCGAGCAGTACTTC. As protein: CASSLSMGEQYF. This chain joins TRBV7-8 and TRBJ2-7; no definite D call. CDR3 size: 12 residues. Germline CDR1 reads SGHVS; CDR2 reads FQNEAQ. Trimming took 2 bases from V and 6 from J, leaving 8 bases between them.

V and J are TRBV4-1 and TRBJ2-2; TRBD2 matches 8 bases. The CDR3 loop spans 17 amino acids. From germline, CDR1 is MGHRA and CDR2 YSYEKL. Trimming removed 1 base from V and 4 bases from J; junction bases left unmatched: 8. CDR3 nucleotides: TGCGCCAGCAGCCAAGTACCGGGGACTAGTACCACCGGGGAGCTGTTTTTT. It yields the protein CASSQVPGTSTTGELFF.

The gene calls are TRBV6-1 and TRBJ2-3; 8 nucleotides line up with TRBD2. J lost 5 bases, V lost 7 bases, and 8 bases had no gene match. Per germline, CDR1 MNHNS and CDR2 SASEGT. CDR3 length: 14 amino acids. The CDR3 loop is CASKKREMIDTQYF. CDR3 in DNA: TGTGCCAGCAAAAAGCGGGAGATGATAGATACGCAGTATTTT.

The J gene is TRBJ2-7, the V gene TRBV7-2, with a weak D call TRBD2 (6 bases). Germline CDR1 is SGHTA and CDR2 is FQGNSA. This CDR3 contains 13 residues. V lost 3 bases and J lost 3, with 9 bases in between. CDR3 loop: CASSLGDFYEQYF. In DNA, the CDR3 is TGTGCCAGCAGCTTGGGGGACTTCTACGAGCAGTACTTC.

J is TRBJ2-3 and V is TRBV6-6; a weak D match, TRBD2 (5 bases). Trimming removed 5 bases from V and 1 base from J, with 10 bases in between. Germline V gene lookup returns CDR1 MNHNY and CDR2 SVGAGI (reference sequence). The CDR3 has 14 amino acids. This CDR3 reads CASSLWGGTDTQYF. DNA of the CDR3: TGTGCCAGCAGTCTCTGGGGAGGCACAGATACGCAGTATTTT.

This chain links TRBV28 with TRBJ1-5; D unclear. The CDR3 covers 15 residues. Germline CDR1 is MDHEN and CDR2 is SYDVKM. V lost 2 bases and J lost 1, with 9 bases in between. The chain's CDR3 is CASSLGDTSNQPQHF. CDR3 in DNA: TGTGCCAGCAGTTTAGGCGATACGAGCAATCAGCCCCAGCATTTT.

V gene TRBV4-1 combines with J gene TRBJ1-4, with D unresolved. The germline V gene encodes CDR1 MGHRA and CDR2 YSYEKL. V shed 3 bases and J shed 0 bases, with 14 bases lying between them. The CDR3 sequence is 17 residues long. For the CDR3, the DNA is TGCGCCAGCAGCCAGTTGGGGAACCCAGCAACTAATGAAAAACTGTTTTTT. Its protein is CASSQLGNPATNEKLFF.

V gene TRBV5-5 combines with J gene TRBJ1-1; TRBD1 aligns across 7 bases. The junction had 0 bases not matched to a gene; V was cut back by 0 bases and J by 1 base. CDR3 size: 14 residues. Germline values: CDR1 SGHKS, CDR2 YYEKEE (reference sequence). This chain's CDR3 is CASSLEGANTEAFF. The CDR3 nucleotides read TGTGCCAGCAGCTTGGAGGGGGCGAACACTGAAGCTTTCTTT.

The J gene is TRBJ2-5, the V gene TRBV28; no definite D call. V was cut by 2 bases and J by 7 bases, with 11 bases left in between. CDR1 and CDR2 (germline): MDHEN, SYDVKM. CDR3 size: 13 residues. CDR3 sequence reads: CASSLSGVATQYF. CDR3 sequence (DNA): TGTGCCAGCAGTTTAAGTGGAGTCGCGACCCAGTACTTC.